These T cell receptor beta chains were read from a single sample in a study of blood T cell repertoires in COVID-19. TCRdb's table, derived via immunoSEQ multiplex PCR, lists solely in-frame clones and lacks some. This repertoire shows some 96,000 clones, roughly 85% found once; its top ten account for roughly 11%. Sequencing was done on a sample of peripheral blood. The receptor set was obtained from a human donor in a cohort sampled during active COVID-19. CDR3s leave out the opening cysteine and the closing phenylalanine or tryptophan.

TRBV9,13,TRBJ1-4,ASSVGTGSNEKLF
TRBV7-2,11,TRBJ2-7,ASSFGQGGEQY
TRBV7-2,17,TRBJ2-3,ASSSPTFKTSFGTDTQY
TRBV24-1,14,TRBJ2-1,ATSDLGSGGAYEQF
TRBV5-1,14,TRBJ2-2,ASSFGVGSGSGELF
TRBV5-1,13,TRBJ2-2,ASSQLPGDTGELF
TRBV7-9,12,TRBJ1-1,ASSFYRGGTEAF
TRBV7-8,11,TRBJ1-4,ASSLTEHEKLF
TRBV5-4,14,TRBJ2-3,ASSFGLAGVTDTQY
TRBV7-8,12,TRBJ1-1,ASRSLRTGGQAF